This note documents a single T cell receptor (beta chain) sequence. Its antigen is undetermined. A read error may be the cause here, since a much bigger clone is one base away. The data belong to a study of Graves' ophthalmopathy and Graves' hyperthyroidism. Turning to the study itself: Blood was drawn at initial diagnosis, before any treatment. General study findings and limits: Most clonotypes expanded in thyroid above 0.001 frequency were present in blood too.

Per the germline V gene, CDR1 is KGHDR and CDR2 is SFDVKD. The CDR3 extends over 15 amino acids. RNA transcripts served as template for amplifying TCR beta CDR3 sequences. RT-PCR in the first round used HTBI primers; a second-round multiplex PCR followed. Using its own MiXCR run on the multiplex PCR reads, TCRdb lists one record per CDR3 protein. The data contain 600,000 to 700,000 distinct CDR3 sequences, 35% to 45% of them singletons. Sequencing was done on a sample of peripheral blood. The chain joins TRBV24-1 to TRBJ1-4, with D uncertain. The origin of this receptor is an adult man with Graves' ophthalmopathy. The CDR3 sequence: CAISDSSSSNEKLFF. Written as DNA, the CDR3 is TGTGCCATCAGTGATTCGAGTTCGTCTAATGAAAAACTGTTTTTT.